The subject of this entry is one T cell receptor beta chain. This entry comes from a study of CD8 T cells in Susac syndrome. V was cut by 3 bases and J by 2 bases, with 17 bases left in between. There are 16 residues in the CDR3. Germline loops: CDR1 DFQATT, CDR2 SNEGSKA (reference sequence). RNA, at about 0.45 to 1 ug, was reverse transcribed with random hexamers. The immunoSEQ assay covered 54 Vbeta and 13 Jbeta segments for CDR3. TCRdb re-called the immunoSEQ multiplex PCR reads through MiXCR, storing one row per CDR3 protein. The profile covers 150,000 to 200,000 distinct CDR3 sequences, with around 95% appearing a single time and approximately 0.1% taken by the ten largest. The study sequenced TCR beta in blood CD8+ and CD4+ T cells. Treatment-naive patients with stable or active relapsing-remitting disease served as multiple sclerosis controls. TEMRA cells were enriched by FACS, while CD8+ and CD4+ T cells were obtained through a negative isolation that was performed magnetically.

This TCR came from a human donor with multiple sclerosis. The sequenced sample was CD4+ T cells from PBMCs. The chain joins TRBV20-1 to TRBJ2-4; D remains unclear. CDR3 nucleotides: TGCAGTGCTAGCCCGCTCTCTACAGACTCCAAAAACATTCAGTACTTC. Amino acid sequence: CSASPLSTDSKNIQYF.